The text below deals with one TCR beta chain. Its antigen is currently unknown. Produced via immunoSEQ multiplex PCR; TCRdb's table is partial and in-frame only. The sample consists of 1.6 million or so clones, 96% of them appearing once. These data are taken from a study of shared clonotypes between healthy human individuals. The CDR3 contains 13 residues. V gave up 5 bases and J gave up 0 bases, with 7 bases separating them. Per the germline V gene, CDR1 is SGHTA and CDR2 is FQGNSA. Study outcomes and limitations: In the sorted subsets, rarefaction showed sequencing was incomplete despite large depth.

Sequencing was carried out using naive CD4+ T cells sorted from blood. Regarding subset: CD45RA+ positively selected. The sequence was collected from a man aged 25-45 years in good health. This sequence joins TRBV7-2 and TRBJ1-1; D unresolved. CDR3: CASSRRMNTEAFF. The CDR3 DNA is TGTGCCAGCAGCCGTCGTATGAACACTGAAGCTTTCTTT.